This TCR beta chain was sequenced in a study of cytomegalovirus exposure and HLA in healthy donors. Study summary: A later analysis reported the same platform for the 100 to 150 validation repertoires and the 500 to 750 first-cohort repertoires.

As concerns this clone: The antigen remains unidentified.

The protocol was immunoSEQ multiplex PCR, while the TCRdb copy is restricted to in-frame clones and leaves out a portion. The sample includes 90,000 to 150,000 clones, around nine tenths seen only once; the top ten take 6% to 7%. Study observations and caveats: A list of approximately 150 TCR beta chains associated with cytomegalovirus was given. In vitro testing confirmed a few CMV-associated chains as specific for CMV antigens.

Germline assignment: CDR1 SGDLS and CDR2 YYNGEE. Germline trimming cut 4 bases from V and 15 bases from J; bases unmatched to any gene: 16. CDR3 size: 16 residues. The J gene is TRBJ2-1, the V gene TRBV9; 13 bases match TRBD2. The receptor was derived from a woman aged 18-35 years in good health and CMV-seropositive. What was sequenced was PBMCs. CDR3 in DNA: TGTGCCAGCAGCCCTACCCCCGGGACTAGCGGGACCCCCCCGTTCTTC. Amino acid sequence: CASSPTPGTSGTPPFF. The entire variable domain, with the rest obtained from reference TRBV9 and TRBJ2-1, is as follows: DSGVTQTPKHLITATGQRVTLRCSPRSGDLSVYWYQQSLDQGLQFLIQYYNGEERAKGNILERFSAQQFPDLHSELNLSSLELGDSALYFCASSPTPGTSGTPPFFGPGTRLTVL.